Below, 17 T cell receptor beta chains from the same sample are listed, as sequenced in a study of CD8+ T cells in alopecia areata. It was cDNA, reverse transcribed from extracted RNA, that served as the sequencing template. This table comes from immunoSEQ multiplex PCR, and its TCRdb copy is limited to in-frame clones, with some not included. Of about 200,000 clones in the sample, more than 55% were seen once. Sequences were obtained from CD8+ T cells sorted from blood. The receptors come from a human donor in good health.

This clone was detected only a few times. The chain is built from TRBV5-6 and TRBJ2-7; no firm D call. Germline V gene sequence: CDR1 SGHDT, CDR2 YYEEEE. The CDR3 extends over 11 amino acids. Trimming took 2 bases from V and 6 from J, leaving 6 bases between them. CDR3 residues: CASSFPGEQYF. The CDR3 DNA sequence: TGTGCCAGCAGCTTCCCCGGCGAGCAGTACTTC.

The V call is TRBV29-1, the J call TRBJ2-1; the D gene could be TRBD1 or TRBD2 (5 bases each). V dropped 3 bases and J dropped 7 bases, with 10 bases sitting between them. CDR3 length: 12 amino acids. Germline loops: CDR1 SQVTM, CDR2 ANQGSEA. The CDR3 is CSVERGDNEQFF. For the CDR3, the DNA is TGCAGCGTTGAGAGGGGAGATAATGAGCAGTTCTTC.

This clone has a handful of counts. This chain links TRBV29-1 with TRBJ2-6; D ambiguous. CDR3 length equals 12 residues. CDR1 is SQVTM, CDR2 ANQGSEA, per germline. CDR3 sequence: CSATAGANVLTF. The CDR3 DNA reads TGCAGTGCGACGGCTGGGGCCAACGTCCTGACTTTC.

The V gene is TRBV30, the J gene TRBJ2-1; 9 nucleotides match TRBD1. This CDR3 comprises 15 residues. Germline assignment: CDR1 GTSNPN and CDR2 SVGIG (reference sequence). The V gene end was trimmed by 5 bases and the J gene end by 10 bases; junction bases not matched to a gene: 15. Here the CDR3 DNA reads TGTGCCTGGCGTTATAGTAAGGGACAGGGAGAAGAGCAGTTCTTC. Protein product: CAWRYSKGQGEEQFF.

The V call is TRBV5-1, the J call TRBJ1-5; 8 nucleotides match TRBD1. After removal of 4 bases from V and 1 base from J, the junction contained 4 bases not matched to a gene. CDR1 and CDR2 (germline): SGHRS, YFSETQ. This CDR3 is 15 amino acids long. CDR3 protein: CASSKGTGSNQPQHF. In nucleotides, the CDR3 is TGCGCCAGCAGCAAGGGGACAGGCAGCAATCAGCCCCAGCATTTT.

The CDR3 DNA sequence: TGTGCCAGCAGCTTGGGAGGGAGGGCTTGGTACGAGCAGTACTTC. Encoded protein: CASSLGGRAWYEQYF. This chain uses TRBV13 with TRBJ2-7, with TRBD2 matching 7 bases. The V segment lost 3 bases and the J segment 4 bases; nucleotides outside the gene matches: 9. Germline values: CDR1 PRHDT, CDR2 FYEKMQ (reference sequence). This CDR3 is 15 amino acids long. The variable domain in full, completed from reference TRBV13 and TRBJ2-7, reads AAGVIQSPRHLIKEKRETATLKCYPIPRHDTVYWYQQGPGQDPQFLISFYEKMQSDKGSIPDRFSAQQFSDYHSELNMSSLELGDSALYFCASSLGGRAWYEQYFGPGTRLTVT.

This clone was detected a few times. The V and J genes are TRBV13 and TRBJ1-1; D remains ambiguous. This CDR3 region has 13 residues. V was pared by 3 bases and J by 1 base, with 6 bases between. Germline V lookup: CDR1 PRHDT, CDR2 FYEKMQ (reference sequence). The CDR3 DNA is TGTGCCAGCAGCTTGCCACAGAACACTGAAGCTTTCTTT. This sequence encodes CASSLPQNTEAFF.

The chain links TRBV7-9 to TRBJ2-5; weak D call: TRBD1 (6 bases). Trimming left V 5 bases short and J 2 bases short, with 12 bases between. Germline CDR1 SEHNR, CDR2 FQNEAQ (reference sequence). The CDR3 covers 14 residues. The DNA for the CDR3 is TGTGCCAGCAGCCATCCACAGGGACAAGAGACCCAGTACTTC. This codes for CASSHPQGQETQYF.

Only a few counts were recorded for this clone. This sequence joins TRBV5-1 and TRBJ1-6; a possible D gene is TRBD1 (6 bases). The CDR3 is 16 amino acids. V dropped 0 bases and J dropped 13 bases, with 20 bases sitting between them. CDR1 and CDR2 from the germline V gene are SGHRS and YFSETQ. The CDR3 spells CASSLDLPKTGTPLHF. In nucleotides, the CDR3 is TGCGCCAGCAGCTTGGATCTCCCGAAGACAGGCACCCCCCTCCACTTT.

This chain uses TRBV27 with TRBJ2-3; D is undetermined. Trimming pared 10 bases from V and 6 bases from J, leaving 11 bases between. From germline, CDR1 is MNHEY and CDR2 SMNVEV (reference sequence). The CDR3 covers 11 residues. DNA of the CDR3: TGTGCCACCCTTAAAGGGGATACGCAGTATTTT. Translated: CATLKGDTQYF.

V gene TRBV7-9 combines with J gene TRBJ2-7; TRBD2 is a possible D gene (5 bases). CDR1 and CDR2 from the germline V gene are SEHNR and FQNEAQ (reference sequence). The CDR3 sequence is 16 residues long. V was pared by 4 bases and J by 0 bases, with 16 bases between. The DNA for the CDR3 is TGTGCCAGCAGCTGGGAGTATCGGGGATCCTCCTACGAGCAGTACTTC. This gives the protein CASSWEYRGSSYEQYF. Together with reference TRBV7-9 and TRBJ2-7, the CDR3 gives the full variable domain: DTGVSQNPRHKITKRGQNVTFRCDPISEHNRLYWYRQTLGQGPEFLTYFQNEAQLEKSRLLSDRFSAERPKGSFSTLEIQRTEQGDSAMYLCASSWEYRGSSYEQYFGPGTRLTVT.

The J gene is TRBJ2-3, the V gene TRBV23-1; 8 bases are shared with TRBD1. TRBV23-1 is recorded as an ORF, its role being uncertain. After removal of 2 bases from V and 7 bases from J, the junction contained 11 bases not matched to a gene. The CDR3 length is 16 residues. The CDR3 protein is CASSQQEDRDLNTQYF. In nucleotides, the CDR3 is TGCGCCAGCAGTCAACAAGAGGACAGGGACCTTAATACGCAGTATTTT.

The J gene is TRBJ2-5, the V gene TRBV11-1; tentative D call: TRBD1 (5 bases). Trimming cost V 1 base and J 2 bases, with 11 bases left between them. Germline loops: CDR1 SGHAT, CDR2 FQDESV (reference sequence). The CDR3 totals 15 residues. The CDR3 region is CASSLEVGQQETQYF. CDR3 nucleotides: TGTGCCAGCAGCTTAGAGGTGGGGCAGCAAGAGACCCAGTACTTC.

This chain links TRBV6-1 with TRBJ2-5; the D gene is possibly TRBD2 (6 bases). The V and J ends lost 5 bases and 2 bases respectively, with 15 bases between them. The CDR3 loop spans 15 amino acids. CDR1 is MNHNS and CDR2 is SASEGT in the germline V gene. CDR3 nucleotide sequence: TGTGCCAGCAGTTGGCGGGACCGCTCGCAAGAGACCCAGTACTTC. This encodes CASSWRDRSQETQYF.

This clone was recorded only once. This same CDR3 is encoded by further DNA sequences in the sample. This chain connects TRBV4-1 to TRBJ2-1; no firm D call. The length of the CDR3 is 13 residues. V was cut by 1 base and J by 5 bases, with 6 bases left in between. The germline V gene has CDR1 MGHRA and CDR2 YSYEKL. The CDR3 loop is CASSQVGNNEQFF. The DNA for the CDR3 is TGCGCCAGCAGCCAAGTAGGTAACAATGAGCAGTTCTTC.

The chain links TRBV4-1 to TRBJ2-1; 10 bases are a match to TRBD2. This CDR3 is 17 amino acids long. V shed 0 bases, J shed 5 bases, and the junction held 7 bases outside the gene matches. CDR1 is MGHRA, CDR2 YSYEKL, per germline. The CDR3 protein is CASSQDTASGGNNEQFF. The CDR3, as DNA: TGCGCCAGCAGCCAAGATACGGCTAGCGGGGGCAACAATGAGCAGTTCTTC.

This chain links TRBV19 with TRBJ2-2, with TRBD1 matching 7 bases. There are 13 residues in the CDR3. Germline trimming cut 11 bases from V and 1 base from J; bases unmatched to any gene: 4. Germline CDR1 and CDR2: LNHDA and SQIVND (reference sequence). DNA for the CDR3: TGTGCCGGACAGGCTCGGAACACCGGGGAGCTGTTTTTT. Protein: CAGQARNTGELFF.